This TCR beta chain was observed in a study of T-cell reconstitution after alpha-beta-depleted transplantation in children. Study-level findings and limits: Some patients owed their high day-60 TCRbeta diversity to surviving recipient T cells and thymic progenitors. There were reportedly several hundred expanded graft clones from which alpha-beta T cells came about two months after transplant. Hyperexpanded clones declined; after one year, newly produced T cells mostly supplied diversity.

This clonotype occurred a few times. Its antigen is undetermined. V lost 3 bases to trimming and J lost 8 bases, with 16 bases between them. The CDR3 consists of 15 residues. It was with unique molecular identifiers that the TCRbeta library was prepared. TCRdb ran MiXCR on the PCR reads and lists one entry per CDR3 protein. The sample lists approximately 1,000,000 distinct CDR3 sequences, roughly 29% occurring once. J is TRBJ1-4 and V is TRBV12-3 or TRBV12-4; D is ambiguous. Sequencing used PBMCs, mostly from graft donor cells, obtained 360 days after TCRalphabeta/CD19-depleted stem cell transplant. The source of this sequence is a boy in the first two years of life who had a stem cell transplant for SCID, so the T cells may come from the graft donor. CDR3 sequence: CASSFGAGATEKLFF. The CDR3 DNA is TGTGCCAGCAGTTTCGGCGCAGGAGCGACGGAAAAACTGTTTTTT.